The 15 T cell receptor beta chains reported below all come from one sample, sequenced in a study of spatial heterogeneity in lung cancer. MiXCR, run by TCRdb on the 5' RACE reads, gives a single entry per CDR3 protein. Among tens of thousands of distinct CDR3 sequences, approximately 6% were seen once, and the ten largest hold 14% to 15%. Stated time point: sample taken at primary tumor resection. The sequences come from PBMCs, collected at surgery. Receptors originate from a female donor with early-stage non-small cell lung cancer.

In its sample, this clonotype was seen a few times. This chain uses TRBV2 with TRBJ2-5; 9 bases fit TRBD2. The CDR3 runs to 13 residues. CDR1 SNHLY and CDR2 FYNNEI come from the germline V gene. After removal of 3 bases from V and 13 bases from J, the junction contained 9 bases not matched to a gene. The DNA for the CDR3 is TGTGCCAGCAGTGAGGGCCTAGCGGGATCCCTGTACTTC. Protein product: CASSEGLAGSLYF.

This clonotype occurred many times. The genes are TRBV7-3 and TRBJ1-2, with D perhaps matching TRBD1 (6 bases). The CDR3 runs to 14 residues. V lost 5 bases and J 6 bases, leaving 16 bases between the germline ends. Germline CDR1 SGHTA, CDR2 FQGTGA. The CDR3 is CASSEGVSNHGYTF. The CDR3 DNA is TGTGCCAGCAGCGAGGGGGTTTCGAACCATGGCTACACCTTC.

Remarks on this clonotype: One base away lies a much larger clone, so this may be a sequencing read error. The chain uses TRBV3-1 and TRBJ1-6, with D perhaps TRBD1 (5 bases). Germline V lookup: CDR1 LGHDT, CDR2 YNNKEL (reference sequence). CDR3 length: 13 residues. The CDR3 protein is CASSRGVWGPIHF. The CDR3 DNA reads TGTGCCAGCAGCCGAGGGGTGTGGGGACCCATCCACTTT.

This clonotype was seen ten or more times. V is TRBV24-1 and J is TRBJ2-3, with D perhaps TRBD2 (5 bases). V gave up 9 bases and J gave up 0 bases, with 6 bases separating them. Germline lookup yields CDR1 KGHDR and CDR2 SFDVKD. The CDR3 is 12 amino acids. As DNA, the CDR3 is TGTGCCACCGGCGGGAGCACAGATACGCAGTATTTT. This encodes CATGGSTDTQYF.

This clonotype was counted many times. One end of the junction fails to match germline, which may point to a read error. The genes are TRBV5-1 and TRBJ2-6, with TRBD1 identical over 10 bases. There are 17 residues in the CDR3. From germline, CDR1 is SGHRS and CDR2 YFSETQ. Here the CDR3 reads CASSLRTGGSGANVLTF. CDR3 nucleotide sequence: TGCGCCAGTAGCTTACGGACAGGGGGTTCTGGGGCCAACGTCCTGACTTTC.

This clonotype showed up many times. The V gene is TRBV19, the J gene TRBJ2-6; no definite D call. Germline V lookup: CDR1 LNHDA, CDR2 SQIVND (reference sequence). V dropped 3 bases and J dropped 1 base, with 7 bases sitting between them. The CDR3 spans 15 residues. CDR3 sequence (DNA): TGTGCCAGTAGTATTCAATTTTCTGGGGCCAACGTCCTGACTTTC. It specifies CASSIQFSGANVLTF.

This clonotype was observed a few times. The rearrangement links TRBV24-1 to TRBJ2-2; 9 bases map to TRBD1. The CDR3 covers 15 residues. Per the germline V gene, CDR1 is KGHDR and CDR2 is SFDVKD. The J segment lost 5 bases and the V segment lost 5 bases, leaving 5 bases of the junction unmatched. The CDR3 nucleotides read TGTGCCACCAGTGCCCTGACAGGGGGGACCGGGGAGCTGTTTTTT. This codes for CATSALTGGTGELFF.

This clonotype has ten or more counts. V is TRBV19 and J is TRBJ1-5, with a weak D call TRBD1 (6 bases). Germline loops: CDR1 LNHDA, CDR2 SQIVND (reference sequence). V dropped 5 bases and J dropped 5 bases, with 13 bases sitting between them. This CDR3 spans 14 amino acids. The CDR3, as DNA: TGTGCCAGTAGTCCACAGGGCTCGTATCAGCCCCAGCATTTT. As protein: CASSPQGSYQPQHF.

This clonotype was counted many times. The chain employs TRBV4-1 and TRBJ2-5; D possibly corresponds to TRBD1 (5 bases). Trimming cost V 1 base and J 4 bases, with 19 bases left between them. The CDR3 length is 17 residues. The V gene's germline CDR1 is MGHRA and CDR2 YSYEKL. The CDR3 loop reads CASSQGGRAGMRETQYF. DNA for the CDR3: TGCGCCAGCAGCCAAGGAGGTCGTGCAGGGATGCGAGAGACCCAGTACTTC.

The genes are TRBV20-1 and TRBJ1-5; D remains unclear. Germline CDR1 and CDR2: DFQATT and SNEGSKA (reference sequence). The CDR3 sequence is 12 residues long. With 3 bases removed from V and 3 bases from J, the gap between germline ends came to 6 bases. Here the CDR3 DNA reads TGCAGTGCTAGCCAGCCCAATCAGCCCCAGCATTTT. Its translation: CSASQPNQPQHF.

This clonotype was detected many times. This chain connects TRBV12-3 or TRBV12-4 to TRBJ2-7; no firm D call. Trimming shortened V by 6 bases and J by 5 bases, and 11 bases separated the two germline ends. This CDR3 has 12 amino acids. The CDR3 bases are TGTGCCAGCAGCCCCATACCCAACGAGCAGTACTTC. This translates into CASSPIPNEQYF.

This clonotype was counted at least ten times. The rearrangement uses TRBV6-2 or TRBV6-3 and TRBJ2-7, with D unclear. The V gene's germline CDR1 is MNHEY and CDR2 SVGEGT. V was cut by 4 bases and J by 0 bases, with 16 bases left in between. This CDR3 region has 16 residues. The CDR3 DNA reads as TGTGCCAGCAGTTCCACCTTACGAGGCGGCTCCTACGAGCAGTACGTC. It translates to CASSSTLRGGSYEQYV.

This clonotype was detected many times. The chain combines TRBV4-2 with TRBJ2-2, with 7 bases aligning to TRBD1. Germline trimming cut 0 bases from V and 3 bases from J; bases unmatched to any gene: 4. The CDR3 contains 16 residues. Germline loops: CDR1 LGHNA, CDR2 YNFKEQ. The CDR3 is CASSQDGQGDTGELFF. In DNA form, the CDR3 reads TGTGCCAGCAGCCAAGACGGGCAGGGGGACACCGGGGAGCTGTTTTTT.

The V and J genes are TRBV7-2 and TRBJ1-2; D unclear. Germline assignment: CDR1 SGHTA and CDR2 FQGNSA. The CDR3 totals 14 residues. V lost 6 bases and J 6 bases, leaving 17 bases between the germline ends. For the CDR3, the DNA is TGTGCCAGCAGTACAATACGGGGAGGCCATGGCTACACCTTC. This translates into CASSTIRGGHGYTF.

This clonotype is labeled as medium-sized (0.01 to 0.1%). The genes are TRBV28 and TRBJ2-7; tentatively, D is TRBD2 (6 bases). This CDR3 region has 13 residues. The germline V gene encodes CDR1 MDHEN and CDR2 SYDVKM. V gave up 8 bases and J gave up 3 bases, with 14 bases separating them. The CDR3 sequence is CASGGSPLYEQYF. CDR3 DNA: TGTGCCAGCGGGGGGAGTCCCCTCTACGAGCAGTACTTC.